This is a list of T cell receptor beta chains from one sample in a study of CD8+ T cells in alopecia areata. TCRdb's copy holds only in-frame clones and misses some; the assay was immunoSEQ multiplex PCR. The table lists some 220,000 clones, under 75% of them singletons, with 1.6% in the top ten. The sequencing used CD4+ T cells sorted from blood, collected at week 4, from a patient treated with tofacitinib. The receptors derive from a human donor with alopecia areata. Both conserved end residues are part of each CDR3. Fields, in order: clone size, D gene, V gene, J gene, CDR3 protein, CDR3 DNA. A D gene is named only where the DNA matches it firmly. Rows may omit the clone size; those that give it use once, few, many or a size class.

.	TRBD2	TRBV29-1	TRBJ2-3	CSVALAGGPDTQYF	TGCAGCGTTGCACTAGCGGGGGGGCCAGATACGCAGTATTTT
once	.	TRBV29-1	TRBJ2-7	CSATKDSSSYEQYF	TGCAGCGCCACGAAGGACAGTAGCTCCTACGAGCAGTACTTC
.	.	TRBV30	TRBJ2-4	CAWSGQSNIQYF	TGTGCCTGGAGCGGACAGTCGAACATTCAGTACTTC
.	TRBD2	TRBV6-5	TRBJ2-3	CASSPLAGGTDTQYF	TGTGCCAGCAGTCCACTAGCGGGGGGCACAGATACGCAGTATTTT
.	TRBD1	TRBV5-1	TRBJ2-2	CASSIRQGYTGELFF	TGCGCCAGCAGCATCCGACAGGGATACACCGGGGAGCTGTTTTTT
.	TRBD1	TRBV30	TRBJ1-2	CAWSVGQGTAYGYTF	TGTGCCTGGAGTGTAGGACAGGGGACGGCGTATGGCTACACCTTC
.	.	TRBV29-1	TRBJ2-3	CSGRSRDTQYF	TGCAGCGGTAGGTCCCGGGATACGCAGTATTTT
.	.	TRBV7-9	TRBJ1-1	CASSAGVHTEAFF	TGTGCCAGCAGCGCGGGGGTTCACACTGAAGCTTTCTTT
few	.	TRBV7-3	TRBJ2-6	CASSFGESGANVLTF	TGTGCCAGCAGCTTTGGAGAATCTGGGGCCAACGTCCTGACTTTC
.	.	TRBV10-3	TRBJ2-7	CAISGATDYEQYF	TGTGCCATCAGTGGGGCGACGGACTACGAGCAGTACTTC
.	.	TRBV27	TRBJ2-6	CASSLEGNPGANVLTF	TGTGCCAGCAGTTTAGAGGGTAACCCTGGGGCCAACGTCCTGACTTTC
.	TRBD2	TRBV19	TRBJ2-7	CASSQAGGLYEQYF	TGTGCCAGTAGCCAAGCGGGGGGACTCTACGAGCAGTACTTC
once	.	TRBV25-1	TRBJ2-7	CASSESLSGQYF	TGTGCCAGCAGTGAATCCCTGAGCGGGCAGTACTTC
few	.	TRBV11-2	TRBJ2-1	CASSLVVQQQFF	TGTGCCAGCAGCTTAGTTGTGCAGCAGCAGTTCTTC
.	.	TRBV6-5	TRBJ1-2	CASSPDGKHGYTF	TGTGCCAGCAGTCCGGACGGAAAGCACGGCTACACCTTC
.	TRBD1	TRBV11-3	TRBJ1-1	CASSPGRDREAFF	TGTGCCAGCAGCCCGGGGCGGGACAGGGAAGCTTTCTTT
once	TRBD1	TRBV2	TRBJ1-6	CASIGTVGNSPLHF	TGTGCCAGCATCGGGACAGTAGGTAATTCACCCCTCCACTTT
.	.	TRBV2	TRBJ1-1	CASETAQNTEAFF	TGTGCCTCAGAGACAGCACAGAACACTGAAGCTTTCTTT
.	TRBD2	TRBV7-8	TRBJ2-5	CASSLASEARGGQYF	TGTGCCAGCAGCTTAGCTTCGGAGGCCCGGGGGGGCCAGTACTTC
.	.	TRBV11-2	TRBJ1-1	CASSGGKGYTEAFF	TGTGCCAGCAGCGGCGGCAAGGGGTACACTGAAGCTTTCTTT
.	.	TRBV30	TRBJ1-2	CAWSASYGYTF	TGTGCCTGGAGTGCCTCCTATGGCTACACCTTC
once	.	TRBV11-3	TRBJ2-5	CASSLDPGQETQYF	TGTGCCAGCAGCTTAGACCCAGGTCAAGAGACCCAGTACTTC